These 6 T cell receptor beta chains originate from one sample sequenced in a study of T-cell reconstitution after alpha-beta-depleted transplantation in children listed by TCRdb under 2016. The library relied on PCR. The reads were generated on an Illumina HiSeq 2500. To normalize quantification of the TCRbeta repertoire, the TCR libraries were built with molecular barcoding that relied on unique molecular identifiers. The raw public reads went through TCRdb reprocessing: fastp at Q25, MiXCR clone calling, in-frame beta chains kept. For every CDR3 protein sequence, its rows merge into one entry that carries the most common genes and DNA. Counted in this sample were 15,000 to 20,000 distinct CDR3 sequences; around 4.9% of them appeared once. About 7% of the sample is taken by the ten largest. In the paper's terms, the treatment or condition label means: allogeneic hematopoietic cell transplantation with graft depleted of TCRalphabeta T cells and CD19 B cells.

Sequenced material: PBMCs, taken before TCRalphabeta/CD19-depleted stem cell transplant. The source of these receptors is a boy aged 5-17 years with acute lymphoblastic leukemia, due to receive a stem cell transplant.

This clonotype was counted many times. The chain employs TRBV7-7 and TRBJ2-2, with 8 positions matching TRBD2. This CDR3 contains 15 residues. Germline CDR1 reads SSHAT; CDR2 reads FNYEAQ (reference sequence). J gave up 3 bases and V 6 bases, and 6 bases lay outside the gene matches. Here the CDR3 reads CASSPTRGDTGELFF. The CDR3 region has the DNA TGTGCCAGCAGTCCCACGCGGGGGGACACCGGGGAGCTGTTTTTT.

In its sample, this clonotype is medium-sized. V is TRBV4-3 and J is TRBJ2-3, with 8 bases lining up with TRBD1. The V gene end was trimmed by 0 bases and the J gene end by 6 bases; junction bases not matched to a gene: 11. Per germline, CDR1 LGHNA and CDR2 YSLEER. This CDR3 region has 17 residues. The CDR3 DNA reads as TGCGCCAGCAGCCAAGATTTGGTCAGGGGGCGCTGGGATACGCAGTATTTT. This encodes CASSQDLVRGRWDTQYF.

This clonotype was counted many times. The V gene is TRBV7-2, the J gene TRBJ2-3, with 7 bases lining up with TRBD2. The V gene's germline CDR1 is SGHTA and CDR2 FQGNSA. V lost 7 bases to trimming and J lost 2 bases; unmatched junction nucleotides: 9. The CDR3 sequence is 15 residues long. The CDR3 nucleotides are TGTGCCAGCATCGATTGGGGGGGGTACACAGATACGCAGTATTTT. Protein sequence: CASIDWGGYTDTQYF. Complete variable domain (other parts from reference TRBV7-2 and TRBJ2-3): GAGVSQSPSNKVTEKGKDVELRCDPISGHTALYWYRQSLGQGLEFLIYFQGNSAPDKSGLPSDRFSAERTGGSVSTLTIQRTQQEDSAVYLCASIDWGGYTDTQYFGPGTRLTVL.

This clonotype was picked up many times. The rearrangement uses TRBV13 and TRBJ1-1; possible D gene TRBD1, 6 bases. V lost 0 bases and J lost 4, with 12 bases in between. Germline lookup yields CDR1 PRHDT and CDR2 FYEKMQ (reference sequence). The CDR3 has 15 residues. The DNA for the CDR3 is TGTGCCAGCAGCTTAGGAGGCAGGGGATCCACTGAAGCTTTCTTT. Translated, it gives CASSLGGRGSTEAFF.

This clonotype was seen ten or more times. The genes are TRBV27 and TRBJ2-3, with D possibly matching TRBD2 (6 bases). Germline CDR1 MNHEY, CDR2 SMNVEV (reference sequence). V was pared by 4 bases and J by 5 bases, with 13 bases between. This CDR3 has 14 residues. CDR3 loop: CASSSRGILDTQYF. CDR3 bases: TGTGCCAGCAGTTCACGGGGGATTTTAGATACGCAGTATTTT.

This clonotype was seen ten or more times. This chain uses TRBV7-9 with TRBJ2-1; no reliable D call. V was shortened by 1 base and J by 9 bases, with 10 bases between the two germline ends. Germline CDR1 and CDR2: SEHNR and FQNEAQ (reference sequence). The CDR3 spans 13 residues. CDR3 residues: CASSLGIAREQFF. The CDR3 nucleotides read TGTGCCAGCAGCTTAGGGATCGCCCGTGAGCAGTTCTTC.